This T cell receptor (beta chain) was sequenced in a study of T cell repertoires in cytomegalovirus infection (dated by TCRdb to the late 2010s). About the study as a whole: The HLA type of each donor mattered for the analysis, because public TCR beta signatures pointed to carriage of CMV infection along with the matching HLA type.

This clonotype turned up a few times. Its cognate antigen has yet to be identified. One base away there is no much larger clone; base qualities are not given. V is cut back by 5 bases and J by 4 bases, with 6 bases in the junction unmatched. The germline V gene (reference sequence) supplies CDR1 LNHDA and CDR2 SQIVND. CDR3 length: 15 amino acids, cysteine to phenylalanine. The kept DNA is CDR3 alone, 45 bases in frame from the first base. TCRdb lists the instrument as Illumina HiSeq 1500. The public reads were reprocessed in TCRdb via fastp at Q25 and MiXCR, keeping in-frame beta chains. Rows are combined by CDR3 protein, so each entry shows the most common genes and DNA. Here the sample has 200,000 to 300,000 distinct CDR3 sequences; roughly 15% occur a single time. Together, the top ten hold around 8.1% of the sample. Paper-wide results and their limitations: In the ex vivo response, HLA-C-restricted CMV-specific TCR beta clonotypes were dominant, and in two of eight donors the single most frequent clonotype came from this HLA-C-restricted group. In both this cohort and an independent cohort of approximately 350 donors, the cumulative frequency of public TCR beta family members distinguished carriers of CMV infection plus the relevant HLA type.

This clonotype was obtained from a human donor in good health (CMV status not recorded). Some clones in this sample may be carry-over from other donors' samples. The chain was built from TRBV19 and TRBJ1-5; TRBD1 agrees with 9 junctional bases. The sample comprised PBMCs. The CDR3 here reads CASSSTGGFNQPQHF. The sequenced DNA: TGTGCCAGTAGTTCGACAGGGGGTTTTAATCAGCCCCAGCATTTT.